A single sample gave rise to the 29 T cell receptor beta chains below, sequenced in a study of molecular identifiers for immune sequencing clone quantification. MiXCR was run by TCRdb on the PCR reads, yielding one entry per CDR3 protein. In the table there are approximately 97,000 distinct CDR3 sequences, less than 35% of which are singletons. The sequenced material came from naive CD8+ T cells from blood, with Jurkat cell RNA spiked in. Stated subset: FACS-sorted CD8+CD4-CCR7+CD45RA+ naive T cells. Receptor source: a human donor in good health. Some libraries in this study had Jurkat cell RNA spiked in.

The chain's CDR3 is CATSDSSGSFENEQFF. Written as DNA, the CDR3 is TGTGCCACCAGTGATTCTTCGGGATCCTTTGAGAATGAGCAGTTCTTC. J is TRBJ2-1 and V is TRBV24-1; D perhaps matches TRBD2 (5 bases). Trimming removed 2 bases from V and 7 bases from J, with 17 bases in between. The CDR3 runs 16 residues. The germline gives CDR1 KGHDR, CDR2 SFDVKD.

This clonotype was counted between two and nine times. CDR3 DNA sequence: TGTGCCAGCAGTAGAGCCGGGACTAGCGGATCAAATGAGCAGTTCTTC. It yields the protein CASSRAGTSGSNEQFF. The chain employs TRBV2 and TRBJ2-1; 11 bases map to TRBD2. The germline CDR1 and CDR2 sequences are SNHLY and FYNNEI. This CDR3 has 16 amino acids. J lost 7 bases, V lost 5 bases, and 10 bases had no gene match. Drawing the rest from reference TRBV2 and TRBJ2-1, the complete variable domain is EPEVTQTPSHQVTQMGQEVILRCVPISNHLYFYWYRQILGQKVEFLVSFYNNEISEKSEIFDDQFSVERPDGSNFTLKIRSTKLEDSAMYFCASSRAGTSGSNEQFFGPGTRLTVL.

Remarks on this clonotype: At one end the junction does not follow the germline gene, possibly because of a read error. V and J are TRBV4-2 and TRBJ1-4, with D possibly TRBD1 on 5 matching bases. Germline V gene sequence: CDR1 LGHNA, CDR2 YNFKEQ. This CDR3 region has 15 residues. CDR3 in amino acids: CASSPDTPTNEKLLF. The CDR3, as DNA: TGTGCCAGCAGCCCGGACACCCCAACTAATGAAAAACTGTTATTT.

Worth noting for this clonotype: One junction end disagrees with the germline gene, perhaps due to a read error. The chain combines TRBV13 with TRBJ1-3; 7 positions agree with TRBD1. The CDR3 totals 17 residues. Germline lookup yields CDR1 PRHDT and CDR2 FYEKMQ (reference sequence). The CDR3 is CASSLALLTGPGSTIYF. In DNA form, the CDR3 reads TGTGCCAGCAGCTTAGCCCTTCTGACAGGGCCTGGAAGCACCATATATTTT.

This clonotype was seen only once. A much larger clone is a single base away; this may be a read error. The V gene is TRBV27, the J gene TRBJ1-6; D unclear. CDR3 size: 12 residues. The germline V and J ends were trimmed by 4 bases and 10 bases, with 8 bases remaining between them. The germline gives CDR1 MNHEY, CDR2 SMNVEV (reference sequence). The CDR3: CASSSSSSPLHF. DNA for the CDR3: TGTGCCAGCAGTTCCTCCAGCTCACCCCTCCACTTT.

Ten or more counts support this clonotype. CDR3 residues: CASSLLPEPSNQPQHF. Written as DNA, the CDR3 is TGTGCCAGCAGTTTACTCCCCGAACCTAGCAATCAGCCCCAGCATTTT. V usage is TRBV28 and J usage is TRBJ1-5; D not resolved. The germline V gene encodes CDR1 MDHEN and CDR2 SYDVKM. Trimming removed 2 bases from V and 0 bases from J, with 11 bases in between. The CDR3 length is 16 residues.

The chain has TRBV6-1 and TRBJ2-7; D call uncertain. CDR3 size: 13 residues. V lost 3 bases and J lost 3, with 9 bases in between. CDR1 MNHNS and CDR2 SASEGT come from the germline V gene. The CDR3 sequence is CASSDLASYEQYF. CDR3 DNA sequence: TGTGCCAGCAGTGATCTGGCCAGCTACGAGCAGTACTTC.

The chain links TRBV6-5 to TRBJ2-5; D uncertain. V was clipped by 7 bases and J by 0 bases, with 6 bases between them. CDR1 MNHEY and CDR2 SVGAGI come from the germline V gene. The CDR3 sequence is 12 residues long. The CDR3, as DNA: TGTGCCAGCACTGACGACCAAGAGACCCAGTACTTC. It codes for CASTDDQETQYF.

With respect to this clonotype: This may stem from a read error, because a much larger clone lies one nucleotide away. This sequence joins TRBV13 and TRBJ2-7; 7 bases are shared with TRBD1. The V gene's germline CDR1 is PRHDT and CDR2 FYEKMQ (reference sequence). There are 14 residues in the CDR3. V gave up 5 bases and J gave up 4 bases; unmatched junction bases: 8. The CDR3 protein is CASSPRTGKYEQYF. The CDR3 DNA reads TGTGCCAGCAGCCCCAGGACAGGAAAGTACGAGCAGTACTTC.

The V and J genes are TRBV28 and TRBJ1-5, with TRBD1 matching 7 bases. The CDR3 is made up of 15 amino acids. With V trimmed by 6 bases and J by 5 bases, 10 bases remained unmatched. Looked up from germline, CDR1 is MDHEN and CDR2 is SYDVKM. CDR3 sequence: CASRARDSLDQPQHF. The CDR3 DNA follows: TGTGCCAGCAGAGCCCGGGACAGTCTCGATCAGCCCCAGCATTTT.

In the case of this clonotype: A much bigger clone sits one base away, suggesting this may be a read error. The J gene is TRBJ2-3, the V gene TRBV7-9; D not resolved. Trimming pared 5 bases from V and 6 bases from J, leaving 6 bases between. Looked up from germline, CDR1 is SEHNR and CDR2 is FQNEAQ (reference sequence). CDR3 length: 11 residues. In DNA form, the CDR3 reads TGTGCCAGCAGCAACCTGGATACGCAGTATTTT. This encodes CASSNLDTQYF.

Remarks on this clonotype: This may arise from a read error, as a much more abundant clone is one base away. The chain carries TRBV7-9 and TRBJ2-7; D gene uncertain. Germline V gives CDR1 SEHNR, CDR2 FQNEAQ (reference sequence). The V end was cut by 2 bases, the J end by 7 bases, with 9 bases between. The CDR3 is 12 residues long. This chain's CDR3 is CASSLTASEQYF. CDR3 in DNA: TGTGCCAGCAGCTTAACAGCGAGTGAGCAGTACTTC.

This clonotype was detected only a few times. In DNA, the CDR3 is TGTGCCAGCAGCAAGGACCCCCGAGGTGGTGAAAAACTGTTTTTT. Translating gives CASSKDPRGGEKLFF. This chain joins TRBV7-9 and TRBJ1-4; no firm D call. The germline V gene has CDR1 SEHNR and CDR2 FQNEAQ (reference sequence). CDR3 length: 15 amino acids. V was pared by 5 bases and J by 7 bases, with 17 bases between.

The sample holds many counts of this clonotype. This chain uses TRBV6-5 with TRBJ1-5; unclear D gene. Trimming left V 6 bases short and J 1 base short, with 7 bases between. Germline CDR1 MNHEY, CDR2 SVGAGI. CDR3 length equals 13 residues. The CDR3 protein is CASSTESNQPQHF. CDR3 nucleotide sequence: TGTGCCAGCAGCACTGAGAGCAATCAGCCCCAGCATTTT.

The J gene is TRBJ2-3, the V gene TRBV24-1; D unresolved. The V end lost 0 bases, the J end lost 10 bases, and 13 bases lay between the germline ends. This CDR3 has 14 residues. CDR1 is KGHDR, CDR2 SFDVKD, per germline. As DNA, the CDR3 is TGTGCCACCAGTGATTTGTCCTCCACAGCTCCGCAGTATTTT. It yields the protein CATSDLSSTAPQYF.

Remarks on this clonotype: A read error may be the cause here, since a much bigger clone is one base away. The V and J genes are TRBV24-1 and TRBJ2-3; tentatively, D is TRBD2 (6 bases). The CDR3 extends over 14 amino acids. CDR1 and CDR2 (germline): KGHDR, SFDVKD. The V gene lost 4 bases and the J gene lost 6 bases, with 13 bases spanning the gap. CDR3 DNA: TGTGCCACCAGTGACCCCCATAGCGGTGATACGCAGTATTTT. As protein: CATSDPHSGDTQYF.

This clonotype has a single count. The CDR3 ends on some other residue instead of the conserved phenylalanine or tryptophan, so this is likely a read error. The chain combines TRBV7-9 with TRBJ2-5; unclear D gene. V lost 1 base, J lost 5 bases, and 14 bases lay in between. The CDR3 extends over 15 amino acids. CDR1 and CDR2 (germline): SEHNR, FQNEAQ (reference sequence). This chain's CDR3 is CASSLVIPPGETQYI. The CDR3 region has the DNA TGTGCCAGCAGCTTAGTCATCCCGCCCGGCGAGACCCAGTACATC.

In regard to this clonotype: This may be a read error: a much more frequent sequence differs by one nucleotide. This chain connects TRBV4-2 to TRBJ2-7; D uncertain. The germline gives CDR1 LGHNA, CDR2 YNFKEQ. This CDR3 has 13 amino acids. The CDR3 reads CASSQAGAGERYF. The CDR3 DNA is TGTGCCAGCAGCCAAGCTGGAGCAGGCGAGCGGTACTTC.

In nucleotides, the CDR3 is TGTGCCAGCAGTTTACGCGGGAGTCAGCCCCAGCATTTT. Translated, it gives CASSLRGSQPQHF. The V and J genes are TRBV27 and TRBJ1-5, with D hard to call. The CDR3 is made up of 13 amino acids. The germline gives CDR1 MNHEY, CDR2 SMNVEV (reference sequence). The V end lost 2 bases, the J end lost 6 bases, and 8 bases lay between the germline ends.

V is TRBV18 and J is TRBJ2-3; the match to TRBD1 covers 7 bases. The germline CDR1 and CDR2 sequences are KGHSH and LQKENI. After removal of 6 bases from V and 6 bases from J, the junction contained 36 bases not matched to a gene. This CDR3 is 23 amino acids long. The CDR3 loop reads CASSKVGTAFGVRDRNVMDTQYF. Written as DNA, the CDR3 is TGTGCCAGCTCCAAAGTCGGGACAGCGTTCGGCGTGCGCGATCGGAATGTTATGGATACGCAGTATTTT.

This clonotype was counted between two and nine times. The rearrangement uses TRBV27 and TRBJ1-6; D remains unclear. Deletions cut 2 bases from V and 3 bases from J, with 5 bases between. The CDR3 spans 14 residues. Germline V gene data show CDR1 as MNHEY and CDR2 as SMNVEV (reference sequence). The CDR3 sequence: CASSLQNYNSPLHF. The CDR3 DNA is TGTGCCAGCAGTTTACAAAACTATAATTCACCCCTCCACTTT.

Concerning this clonotype: A much larger clone lies one base from this, so it may be a read error. The rearrangement links TRBV5-1 to TRBJ2-7; D gene uncertain. The CDR3 length is 14 residues. Germline V lookup: CDR1 SGHRS, CDR2 YFSETQ. The chain's CDR3 is CASSFDTGPYGQYF. CDR3 DNA sequence: TGCGCCAGCAGCTTCGATACCGGTCCCTACGGGCAGTACTTC.

The chain carries TRBV20-1 and TRBJ2-7; D gene ambiguous. Germline CDR1 reads DFQATT; CDR2 reads SNEGSKA (reference sequence). The CDR3 is made up of 10 amino acids. Trimming pared 6 bases from V and 5 bases from J, leaving 8 bases between. The CDR3 coding sequence is TGCAGTGCCAGGATTAACGAGCAGTACTTC. Translated: CSARINEQYF.

This clonotype came up once. The missing conserved phenylalanine or tryptophan at the end of this CDR3 makes a read error likely. The chain links TRBV29-1 to TRBJ2-5; 10 bases are a match to TRBD2. The CDR3 consists of 14 residues. The V gene's germline CDR1 is SQVTM and CDR2 ANQGSEA. Trimming removed 6 bases from V and 1 base from J; junction bases left unmatched: 5. CDR3 region: CSVELAGSQETQYY. The CDR3 DNA follows: TGCAGCGTAGAACTAGCGGGAAGCCAAGAGACCCAGTACTAC.

This clonotype was counted many times. The V call is TRBV12-3 or TRBV12-4, the J call TRBJ2-5; no definite D call. The CDR3 extends over 14 amino acids. V was cut by 5 bases and J by 5 bases, with 15 bases left in between. CDR3 sequence: CASSADPDGETQYF. The CDR3 DNA sequence: TGTGCCAGCAGTGCCGACCCGGACGGGGAGACCCAGTACTTC.

In this sample, this clonotype turned up once. This rearrangement joins TRBV20-1 to TRBJ2-7; D perhaps matches TRBD2 (6 bases). This CDR3 contains 14 residues. V shed 3 bases and J shed 1 base, with 13 bases lying between them. Germline CDR1 DFQATT, CDR2 SNEGSKA (reference sequence). The DNA for the CDR3 is TGCAGTGCTAGTGGGGGGATTGGGTCCTACGAGCAGTACTTC. Translated: CSASGGIGSYEQYF.

The chain is built from TRBV7-6 and TRBJ2-2; 12 nucleotides agree with TRBD2. CDR1 SGHVS and CDR2 FNYEAQ come from the germline V gene. V lost 3 bases and J lost 5; bases outside the gene matches: 4. The CDR3 consists of 16 residues. Here the CDR3 reads CASSFLAGGQTGELFF. Written as DNA, the CDR3 is TGTGCCAGCAGCTTCCTAGCGGGAGGGCAGACCGGGGAGCTGTTTTTT.

The chain couples TRBV9 to TRBJ1-1; TRBD1 is a possible D gene (6 bases). Germline V CDR1 and CDR2: SGDLS, YYNGEE. CDR3 size: 14 residues. Trimming cost V 1 base and J 1 base, with 8 bases left between them. Here the CDR3 DNA reads TGTGCCAGCAGCGTAACGACAGGGAACACTGAAGCTTTCTTT. Its translation is CASSVTTGNTEAFF.

This clonotype was seen a handful of times. The chain combines TRBV29-1 with TRBJ2-7; D possibly corresponds to TRBD2 (5 bases). This CDR3 comprises 11 residues. Germline CDR1 reads SQVTM; CDR2 reads ANQGSEA. V was pared by 7 bases and J by 4 bases, with 11 bases between. In DNA, the CDR3 is TGCAGCGCCTTCAGCGGTTACGAGCAGTACTTC. Amino acids: CSAFSGYEQYF.